This paragraph reports one T cell receptor (beta chain). The clone's antigen remains unknown. No base qualities exist here, and no much larger clone lies one base off it. TCRbeta CDR3 regions were amplified from genomic DNA using the immunoSEQ Assay, a bias-controlled multiplex PCR. On the study's bioinformatics: The number of nucleated cells in each sample was estimated from the amplification of reference gene primers within the assay. To quantify the absolute abundance of each unique TCRbeta CDR3 rearrangement, sequence reads were collapsed and filtered. For each sample, productive Simpson clonality was calculated as the square root of Simpson's diversity index across productive rearrangements. TCRdb retrieved this table from immuneACCESS and kept in-frame rearrangements only. Not all clones are present; in checked studies, unresolved V genes account for under half, and no reason is known for the remainder. That table supplies the V and J calls and clone size; D and trimming were determined from the DNA. The sample profile shows 300,000 or so clones; 80% to 90% of them were found once. The ten top clones hold 10% of the sample.

This entry is derived from a study of blood T cell repertoires in COVID-19 (TCRdb year 2020). Regarding the complete study: Samples covering the acute and convalescent phases of COVID-19 were provided by collaborators in the United States, Italy and Spain. The samples were drawn from two sources: the first 160 participants of the ongoing ImmuneRACE study, and 1,254 subjects contributed by 6 global collaborators. The dataset comprised deeply sampled blood TCRbeta repertoires from subjects exposed to, actively infected with, or recovered from COVID-19. The prospective study material was composed of cDNA or gDNA derived from T cells, B-cell-depleted T cells, or PBMCs. The repertoires were released in a freely available public database meant as a resource for research on the immune response to SARS-CoV-2. Where available, HLA class I and class II types were taken from metadata supplied by the sample provider and were not determined by assay-based typing. A de-identified subject ID, COVID-19 status, age in years and sex were almost always included in the sample metadata.

Enrolling through a virtual design, the prospective study's participants ranged in age from roughly 18 to 100 years and lived across roughly 24 United States geographic areas. To assign participants to cohorts, the prospective study relied on clinical history that participants themselves reported in a screening survey and a study questionnaire. Recovered participants in ImmuneRACE Cohort 3 were defined by two consecutive negative NP/OP PCR tests, clearance by a healthcare professional, or resolution of symptoms. In the prospective study, whole blood, serum and a nasopharyngeal or oropharyngeal swab were collected from each participant by mobile phlebotomists. Over an approximately 2-month period, participants in the prospective study had the option of providing additional blood draws and questionnaires. Before DNA extraction, prospective study blood samples were shipped either frozen or at room temperature.

What the authors observed across the whole study: Clinical and demographic metadata were provided uncurated, with the amount varying by source and participant.

The V and J ends are trimmed by 1 base and 10 bases, leaving 14 bases between them. The CDR3 runs 14 amino acids, cysteine and phenylalanine included. Just the 42-base CDR3 DNA is kept, in frame starting at base 1. Sequences SGHAT (CDR1) and FQNNGV (CDR2) are obtained from the germline V gene. Recombination linked TRBV11-2 to TRBJ2-1, with the D gene uncertain. The TCR was taken from a woman between 18 and 29 years old who had recovered from COVID-19. Input material: PBMCs or T cells enriched from blood (not recorded which). In nucleotide form, the sequence is TGTGCCAGCAGCTTAGCGGCACGATCCGGGGAGCAGTTCTTC. The encoded protein is CASSLAARSGEQFF.